This TCR beta chain was identified in a study of T cells in Graves' hyperthyroidism and ophthalmopathy. Hyperthyroidism in the patients, aged 18 to 65, was newly diagnosed and under 2 months in duration. A patient was excluded if there was uncontrolled infection, other autoimmune disease, pregnancy or lactation. Diagnoses rested on clinical symptoms, serum thyroxine and TRAb, thyroid ultrasound and orbital computed tomography. The TCR beta CDR3 regions underwent amplification using RNA transcripts as the source. RT-PCR in the first round (using the HTBI primer set) targeted the TCR CDR3. TCRdb called the multiplex PCR reads again in MiXCR, with one record for every CDR3 protein. Altogether under 400,000 distinct CDR3 sequences are present, roughly 20% being singletons, with the ten largest covering less than 65%. The V gene's germline CDR1 is MNHNS and CDR2 SASEGT. V lost 2 bases and J lost 3, with 11 bases in between. The CDR3 is 14 residues long.

Study findings and constraints: In blood, most of the thyroid clonotypes expanded above 0.001 were also present.

This clonotype was detected many times. Its antigen remains unidentified. This TCR derives from a woman in her 50s with Graves' hyperthyroidism. Material: blood. V and J are TRBV6-1 and TRBJ2-7, with D possibly being TRBD1 or TRBD2 (7 bases each). CDR3 sequence reads: CASSESRGGYEQYV. The CDR3 nucleotides read TGTGCCAGCAGTGAAAGCAGGGGGGGCTACGAGCAGTACGTC.